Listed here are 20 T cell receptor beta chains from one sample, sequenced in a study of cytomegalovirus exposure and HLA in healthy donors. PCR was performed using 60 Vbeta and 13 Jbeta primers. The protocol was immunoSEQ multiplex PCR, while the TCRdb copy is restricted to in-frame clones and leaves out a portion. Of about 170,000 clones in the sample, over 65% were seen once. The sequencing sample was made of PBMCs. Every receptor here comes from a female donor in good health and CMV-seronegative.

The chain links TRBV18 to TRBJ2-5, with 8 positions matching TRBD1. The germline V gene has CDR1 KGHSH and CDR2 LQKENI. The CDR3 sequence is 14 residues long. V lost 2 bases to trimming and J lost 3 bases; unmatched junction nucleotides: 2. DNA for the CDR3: TGTGCCAGCTCACCAACGACAGGGGAAGAGACCCAGTACTTC. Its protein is CASSPTTGEETQYF.

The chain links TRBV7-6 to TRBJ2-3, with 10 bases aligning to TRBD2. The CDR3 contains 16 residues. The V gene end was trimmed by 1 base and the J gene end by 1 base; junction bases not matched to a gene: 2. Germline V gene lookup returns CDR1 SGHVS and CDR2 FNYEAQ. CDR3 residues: CASSLVGTSGTDTQYF. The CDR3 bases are TGTGCCAGCAGCTTAGTCGGGACTAGCGGCACAGATACGCAGTATTTT.

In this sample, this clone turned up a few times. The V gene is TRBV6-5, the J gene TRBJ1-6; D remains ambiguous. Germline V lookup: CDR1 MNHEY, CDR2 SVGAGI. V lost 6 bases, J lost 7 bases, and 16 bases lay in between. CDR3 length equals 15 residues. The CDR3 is CASRPNRGGNSPLHF. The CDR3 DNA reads TGTGCCAGCAGACCGAACCGGGGAGGGAATTCACCCCTCCACTTT.

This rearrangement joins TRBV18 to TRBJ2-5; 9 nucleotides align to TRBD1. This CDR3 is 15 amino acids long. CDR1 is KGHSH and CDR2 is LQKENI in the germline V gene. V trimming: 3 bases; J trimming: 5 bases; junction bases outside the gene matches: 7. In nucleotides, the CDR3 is TGTGCCAGCTCACCCCCAACAGGGGGCGTCGAGACCCAGTACTTC. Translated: CASSPPTGGVETQYF.

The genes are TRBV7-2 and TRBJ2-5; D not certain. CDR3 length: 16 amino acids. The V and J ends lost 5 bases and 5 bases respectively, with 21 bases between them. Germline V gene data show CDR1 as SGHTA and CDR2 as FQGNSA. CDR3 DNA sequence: TGTGCCAGCAGCCATCCCCTATCTCGCTCCGGGGAGACCCAGTACTTC. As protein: CASSHPLSRSGETQYF. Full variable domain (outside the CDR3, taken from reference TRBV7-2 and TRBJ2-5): GAGVSQSPSNKVTEKGKDVELRCDPISGHTALYWYRQSLGQGLEFLIYFQGNSAPDKSGLPSDRFSAERTGGSVSTLTIQRTQQEDSAVYLCASSHPLSRSGETQYFGPGTRLLVL.

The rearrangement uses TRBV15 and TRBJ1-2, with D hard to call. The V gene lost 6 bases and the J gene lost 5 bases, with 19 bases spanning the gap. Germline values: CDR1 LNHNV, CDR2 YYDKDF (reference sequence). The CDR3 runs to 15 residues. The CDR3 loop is CATRDSAKAGYGYTF. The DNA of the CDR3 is TGTGCCACCAGGGACTCGGCTAAGGCGGGTTATGGCTACACCTTC.

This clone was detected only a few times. The CDR3 DNA reads TGCGCCAGCAGCCAAGGGGTAGCGGGTGGTTTTAATGAGCAGTTCTTC. This sequence encodes CASSQGVAGGFNEQFF. The chain uses TRBV4-3 and TRBJ2-1; 7 positions match TRBD2. Trimming at V came to 1 base and at J to 7 bases, leaving 10 bases not matched to a gene. Germline CDR1 is LGHNA and CDR2 is YSLEER. CDR3 length: 16 amino acids.

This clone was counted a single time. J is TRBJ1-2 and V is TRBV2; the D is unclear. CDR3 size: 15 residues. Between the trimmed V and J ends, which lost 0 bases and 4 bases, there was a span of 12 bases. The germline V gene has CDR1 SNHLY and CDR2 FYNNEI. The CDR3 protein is CASSEARSSFYGYTF. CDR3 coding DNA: TGTGCCAGCAGTGAAGCTCGTTCAAGCTTCTATGGCTACACCTTC. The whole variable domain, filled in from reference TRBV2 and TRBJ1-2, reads EPEVTQTPSHQVTQMGQEVILRCVPISNHLYFYWYRQILGQKVEFLVSFYNNEISEKSEIFDDQFSVERPDGSNFTLKIRSTKLEDSAMYFCASSEARSSFYGYTFGSGTRLTVV.

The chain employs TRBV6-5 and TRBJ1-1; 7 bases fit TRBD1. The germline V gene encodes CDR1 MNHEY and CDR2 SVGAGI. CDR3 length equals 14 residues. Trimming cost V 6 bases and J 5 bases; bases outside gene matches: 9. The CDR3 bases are TGTGCCAGCAGCCCGGGACAGCTCTGGACTGAAGCTTTCTTT. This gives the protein CASSPGQLWTEAFF.

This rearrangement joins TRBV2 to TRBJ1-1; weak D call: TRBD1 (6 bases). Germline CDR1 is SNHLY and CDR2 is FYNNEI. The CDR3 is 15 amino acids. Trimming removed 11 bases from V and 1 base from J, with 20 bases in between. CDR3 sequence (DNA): TGTGCCGGGGCGAAGTATCGGACAGCGAACACTGAAGCTTTCTTT. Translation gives CAGAKYRTANTEAFF.

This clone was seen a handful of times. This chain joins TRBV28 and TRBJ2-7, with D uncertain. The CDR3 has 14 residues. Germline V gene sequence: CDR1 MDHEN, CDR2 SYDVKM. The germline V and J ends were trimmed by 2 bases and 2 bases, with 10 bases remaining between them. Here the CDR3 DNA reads TGTGCCAGCAGTTTAGGGCCGCCCGCCTACGAGCAGTACTTC. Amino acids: CASSLGPPAYEQYF.

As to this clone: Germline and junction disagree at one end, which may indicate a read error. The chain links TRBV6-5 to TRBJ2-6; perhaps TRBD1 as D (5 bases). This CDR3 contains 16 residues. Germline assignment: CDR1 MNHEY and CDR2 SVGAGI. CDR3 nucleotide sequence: TGTGCCAGCAGTTACTCCGCCGTTCTTGGGGCCAACGGCCTGACTTTC. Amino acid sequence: CASSYSAVLGANGLTF.

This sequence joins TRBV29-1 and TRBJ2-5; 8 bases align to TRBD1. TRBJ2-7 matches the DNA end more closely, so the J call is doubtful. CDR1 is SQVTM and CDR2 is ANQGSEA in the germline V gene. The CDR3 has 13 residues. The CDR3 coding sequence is TGCAGCGTCCGAACCCGACAGGGGTACGAGCAGTACTTC. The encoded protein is CSVRTRQGYEQYF.

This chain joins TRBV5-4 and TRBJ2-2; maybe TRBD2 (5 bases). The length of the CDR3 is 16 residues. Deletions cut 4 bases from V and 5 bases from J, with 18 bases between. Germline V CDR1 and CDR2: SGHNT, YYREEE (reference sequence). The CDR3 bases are TGTGCCAGCAGCCGTAACCCGACGCCGGGAACCGGGGAGCTGTTTTTT. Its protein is CASSRNPTPGTGELFF. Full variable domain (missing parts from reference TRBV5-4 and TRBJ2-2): ETGVTQSPTHLIKTRGQQVTLRCSSQSGHNTVSWYQQALGQGPQFIFQYYREEENGRGNFPPRFSGLQFPNYSSELNVNALELDDSALYLCASSRNPTPGTGELFFGEGSRLTVL.

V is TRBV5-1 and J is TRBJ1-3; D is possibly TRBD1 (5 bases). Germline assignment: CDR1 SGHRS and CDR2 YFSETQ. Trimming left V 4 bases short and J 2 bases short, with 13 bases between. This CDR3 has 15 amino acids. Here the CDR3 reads CASSADSWAGNTIYF. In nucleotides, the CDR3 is TGCGCCAGCAGCGCTGACAGTTGGGCTGGAAACACCATATATTTT. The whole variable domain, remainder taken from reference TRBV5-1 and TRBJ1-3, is KAGVTQTPRYLIKTRGQQVTLSCSPISGHRSVSWYQQTPGQGLQFLFEYFSETQRNKGNFPGRFSGRQFSNSRSEMNVSTLELGDSALYLCASSADSWAGNTIYFGEGSWLTVV.

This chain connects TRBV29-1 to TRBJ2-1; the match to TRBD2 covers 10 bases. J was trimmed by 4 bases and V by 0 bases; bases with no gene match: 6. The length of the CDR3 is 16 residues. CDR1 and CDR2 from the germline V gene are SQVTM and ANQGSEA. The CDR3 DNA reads TGCAGCGTTGAAGATCGGGGTAGCGGGAGGTACAATGAGCAGTTCTTC. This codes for CSVEDRGSGRYNEQFF.

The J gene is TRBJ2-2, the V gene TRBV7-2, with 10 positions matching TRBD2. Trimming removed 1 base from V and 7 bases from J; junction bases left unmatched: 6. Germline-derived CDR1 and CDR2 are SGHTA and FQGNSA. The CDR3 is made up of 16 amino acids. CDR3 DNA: TGTGCCAGCAGCTTAGGGAGCGGGGGGGCCCTCGGGGAGCTGTTTTTT. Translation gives CASSLGSGGALGELFF.

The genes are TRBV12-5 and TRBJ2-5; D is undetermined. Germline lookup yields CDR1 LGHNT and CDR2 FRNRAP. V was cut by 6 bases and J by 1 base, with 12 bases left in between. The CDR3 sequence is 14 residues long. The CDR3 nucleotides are TGTGCTAGTGGACCCAACAGTTTCCAAGAGACCCAGTACTTC. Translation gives CASGPNSFQETQYF.

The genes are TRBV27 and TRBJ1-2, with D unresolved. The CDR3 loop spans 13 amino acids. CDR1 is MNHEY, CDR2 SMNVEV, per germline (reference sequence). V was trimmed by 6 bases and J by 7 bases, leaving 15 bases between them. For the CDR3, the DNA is TGTGCCAGCAGGGGAGGGATTAACGTTGGCTACACCTTC. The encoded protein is CASRGGINVGYTF.

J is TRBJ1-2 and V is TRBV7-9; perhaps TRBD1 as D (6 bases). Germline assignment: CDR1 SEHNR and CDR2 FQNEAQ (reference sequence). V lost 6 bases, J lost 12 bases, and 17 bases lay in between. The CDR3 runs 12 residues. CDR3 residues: CASRRAGTPNTF. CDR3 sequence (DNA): TGTGCCAGCAGACGAGCCGGGACACCAAACACCTTC.